This T cell receptor (beta chain) was recorded in a study of cytomegalovirus exposure and HLA in healthy donors. General study results and limits: Within an earlier analysis, most TCR beta V segments proved productive either about 90% or about 30% of the time. Later analysis showed TCR association rates varying by HLA locus, highest for DRB1 and lowest for HLA-C. Later analysis suggested links between common viral pathogens and several top significant clusters. Among TCR beta chains, those listed as cytomegalovirus-associated numbered around 160.

Remarks on this clone: Its antigen is still unknown.

Researchers ran the PCR with 60 Vbeta and 13 Jbeta primers. Assay: immunoSEQ multiplex PCR; the TCRdb copy retains only in-frame clones and omits some. The profile covers 110,000 to 150,000 clones, with around 82% appearing a single time and about 6.8% taken by the ten largest. This clonotype was sampled from a man aged 35-49 years in good health and CMV-seropositive. The sample taken for sequencing was PBMCs.

The CDR3 loop reads CASSLVGGFEAFF. As DNA, the CDR3 is TGCGCCAGCAGCTTGGTAGGGGGTTTTGAAGCTTTCTTT. This chain links TRBV5-1 with TRBJ1-1, with D possibly matching TRBD1 (6 bases). CDR1 SGHRS and CDR2 YFSETQ come from the germline V gene. The CDR3 extends over 13 amino acids. Trimming removed 0 bases from V and 7 bases from J, with 10 bases in between.